These T cell receptor beta chains were read from a single sample in a study of metastatic and nonmetastatic thyroid tumors. Using MiXCR, TCRdb reanalyzed the PCR reads. The sample shows over 20,000 clones, about 15% of them seen only once. Sequenced: blood. Receptors were obtained from a female donor with papillary thyroid cancer or a benign thyroid nodule (not recorded which). Some clones in this sample may be carry-over from other donors' samples. CDR3s include the opening cysteine and the closing phenylalanine or tryptophan. D genes are given only for firm matches. Size tells how often a clone was seen (once, few, many) or the class of an expanded clone, and some rows leave it out.

J gene	clone size	V gene	D gene	CDR3 length	CDR3 DNA	CDR3 protein
TRBJ2-7	many	TRBV20-1	TRBD1	16	TGCAGTGCTAGAGATTTTGGGAGGACAGGGGAGAGTGAGCAGTACTTC	CSARDFGRTGESEQYF
TRBJ1-6	many	TRBV5-6	TRBD1	13	TGTGCCAGCAGTAGGGGGCAGGAAAAACCCCTCCACTTT	CASSRGQEKPLHF
TRBJ1-6	many	TRBV5-4	.	15	TGTGCCAGCAGCCTGGACCCGTCTCGGAGTTCACCCCTCCACTTT	CASSLDPSRSSPLHF
TRBJ1-1	few	TRBV7-9	.	14	TGTGCCAGCAGCTCGGGCATTAAGAACACTGAAGCTTTCTTT	CASSSGIKNTEAFF
TRBJ2-3	few	TRBV24-1	TRBD1	16	TGTGCCAACACCCCGGGGACAGGGGGCCACACAGATACGCAGTATTTT	CANTPGTGGHTDTQYF
TRBJ1-5	many	TRBV3-1	.	13	TGTGCCAGCAGCCAAACTTTAACGCAGCCCCAGCATTTT	CASSQTLTQPQHF
TRBJ2-7	many	TRBV24-1	.	12	TGTGCCACCAGTGATCAAACCTACGAGCAGTACTTC	CATSDQTYEQYF
TRBJ2-1	.	TRBV19	.	15	TGTGCCAGTATCCCTCGGGGGAGCTCCTACAATGAGCAGTTCTTC	CASIPRGSSYNEQFF
TRBJ1-6	many	TRBV7-3	.	14	TGTGCCAGCAGCTTAGGTCTCGATAATTCACCCCTCCACTTT	CASSLGLDNSPLHF
TRBJ1-3	.	TRBV5-4	.	16	TGTGCCAGCAGCTTGGAGGCGGTTGGTACTGGAAACACCATATATTTT	CASSLEAVGTGNTIYF
TRBJ1-2	many	TRBV4-3	TRBD1	15	TGCGCCAGCAGCCAGCGGACAGGGGCTAACTATGGCTACACCTTC	CASSQRTGANYGYTF
TRBJ1-6	many	TRBV7-2	.	18	TGTGCCAGCAGCTCGTGGGGGCCGACAGCGAGAGTTAATTCACCCCTCCACTTT	CASSSWGPTARVNSPLHF
TRBJ2-1	.	TRBV6-2/TRBV6-3	TRBD2	19	TGTGCCAGCTCATACTGGGGACTAGCGGGAGAAGTCTCCTACAATGAGCAGTTCTTC	CASSYWGLAGEVSYNEQFF
TRBJ1-3	.	TRBV20-1	.	16	TGCAGTGCTAGAAAAAAGACAGACAGCTCTGGAAACACCATATATTTT	CSARKKTDSSGNTIYF
TRBJ2-1	medium-sized	TRBV28	.	16	TGTGCCAGCAGTTTAGTAGGCCGCACGCGCTACAATGAGCAGTTCTTC	CASSLVGRTRYNEQFF
TRBJ2-7	medium-sized	TRBV6-1	.	12	TGTGCCAGCAGTTCCGGGGCCATCGAGCAGTACTTC	CASSSGAIEQYF
TRBJ1-2	many	TRBV19	.	12	TGTGCCAGTAGGAATTTTCTCTATGGCTACACCTTC	CASRNFLYGYTF
TRBJ2-7	.	TRBV20-1	TRBD2	16	TGCAGTGCCCTCCCCAATGGAGGCGGGAGGCTCTCCGAGCAGTACTTC	CSALPNGGGRLSEQYF
TRBJ2-7	many	TRBV20-1	TRBD2	15	TGCAGTGCCCAGGGACTAGCGGGAAACTCCTACGAGCAGTACTTC	CSAQGLAGNSYEQYF
TRBJ1-1	.	TRBV20-1	.	17	TGCAGTGCTCCCACAAGAGGGCAGGGCCCATCGAACACTGAAGCTTTCTTT	CSAPTRGQGPSNTEAFF
TRBJ2-1	many	TRBV7-6	.	16	TGTGCCAGCACCTGGAATCCCTCCAGCTCCTACAATGAGCAGTTCTTC	CASTWNPSSSYNEQFF